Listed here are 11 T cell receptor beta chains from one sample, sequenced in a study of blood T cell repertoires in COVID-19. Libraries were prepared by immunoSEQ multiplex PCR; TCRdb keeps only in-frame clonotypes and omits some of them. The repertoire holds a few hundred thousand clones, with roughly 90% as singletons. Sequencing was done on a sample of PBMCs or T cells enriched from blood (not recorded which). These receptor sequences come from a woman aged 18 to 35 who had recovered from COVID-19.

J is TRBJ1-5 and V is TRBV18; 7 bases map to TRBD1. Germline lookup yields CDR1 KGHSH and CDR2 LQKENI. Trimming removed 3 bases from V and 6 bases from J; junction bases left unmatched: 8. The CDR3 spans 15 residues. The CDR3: CASSPGTAATQPQHF. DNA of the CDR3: TGTGCCAGCTCACCTGGGACAGCCGCCACTCAGCCCCAGCATTTT. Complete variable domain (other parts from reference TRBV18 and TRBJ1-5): NAGVMQNPRHLVRRRGQEARLRCSPMKGHSHVYWYRQLPEEGLKFMVYLQKENIIDESGMPKERFSAEFPKEGPSILRIQQVVRGDSAAYFCASSPGTAATQPQHFGDGTRLSIL.

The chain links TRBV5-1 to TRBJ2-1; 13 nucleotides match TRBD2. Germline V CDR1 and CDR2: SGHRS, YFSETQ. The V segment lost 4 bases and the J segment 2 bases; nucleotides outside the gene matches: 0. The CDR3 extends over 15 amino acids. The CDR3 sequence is CASSGLAGAYNEQFF. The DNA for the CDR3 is TGCGCCAGCAGCGGACTAGCGGGAGCCTACAATGAGCAGTTCTTC.

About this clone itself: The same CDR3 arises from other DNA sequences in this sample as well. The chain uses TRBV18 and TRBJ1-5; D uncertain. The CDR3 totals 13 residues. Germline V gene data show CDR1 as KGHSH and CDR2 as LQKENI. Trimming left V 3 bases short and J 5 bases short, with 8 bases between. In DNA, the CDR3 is TGTGCCAGCTCACCGGAGCGAGATCAGCCCCAGCATTTT. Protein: CASSPERDQPQHF.

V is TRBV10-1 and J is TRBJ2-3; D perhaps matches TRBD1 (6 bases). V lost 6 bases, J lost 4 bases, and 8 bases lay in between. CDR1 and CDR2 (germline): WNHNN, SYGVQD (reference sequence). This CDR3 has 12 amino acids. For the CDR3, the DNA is TGCGCCAGCAGACAGGGCCCAGATACGCAGTATTTT. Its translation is CASRQGPDTQYF.

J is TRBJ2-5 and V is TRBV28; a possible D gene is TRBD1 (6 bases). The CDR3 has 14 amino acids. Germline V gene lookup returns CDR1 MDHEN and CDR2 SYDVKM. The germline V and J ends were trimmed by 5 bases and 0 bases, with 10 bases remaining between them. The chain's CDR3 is CASSTTGNQETQYF. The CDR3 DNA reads TGTGCCAGCAGTACCACAGGGAACCAAGAGACCCAGTACTTC.

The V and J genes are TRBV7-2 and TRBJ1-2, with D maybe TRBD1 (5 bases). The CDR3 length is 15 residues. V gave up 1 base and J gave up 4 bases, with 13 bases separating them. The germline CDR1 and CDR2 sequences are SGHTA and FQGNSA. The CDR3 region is CASSLETGVIYGYTF. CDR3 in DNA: TGTGCCAGCAGCTTAGAAACAGGAGTTATCTATGGCTACACCTTC. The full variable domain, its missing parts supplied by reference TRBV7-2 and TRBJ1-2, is GAGVSQSPSNKVTEKGKDVELRCDPISGHTALYWYRQSLGQGLEFLIYFQGNSAPDKSGLPSDRFSAERTGGSVSTLTIQRTQQEDSAVYLCASSLETGVIYGYTFGSGTRLTVV.

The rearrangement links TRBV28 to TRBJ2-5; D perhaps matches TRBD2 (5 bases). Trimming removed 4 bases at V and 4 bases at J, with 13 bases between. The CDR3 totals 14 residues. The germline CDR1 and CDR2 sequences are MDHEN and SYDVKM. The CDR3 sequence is CASSYWSEGETQYF. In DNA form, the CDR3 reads TGTGCCAGCAGTTATTGGAGCGAGGGAGAGACCCAGTACTTC.

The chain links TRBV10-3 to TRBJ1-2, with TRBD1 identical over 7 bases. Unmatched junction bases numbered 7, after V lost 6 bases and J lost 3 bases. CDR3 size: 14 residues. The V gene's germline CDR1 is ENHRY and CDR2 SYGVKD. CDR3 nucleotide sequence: TGTGCCATCAGATGGACAGGTAGTGACTATGGCTACACCTTC. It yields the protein CAIRWTGSDYGYTF.

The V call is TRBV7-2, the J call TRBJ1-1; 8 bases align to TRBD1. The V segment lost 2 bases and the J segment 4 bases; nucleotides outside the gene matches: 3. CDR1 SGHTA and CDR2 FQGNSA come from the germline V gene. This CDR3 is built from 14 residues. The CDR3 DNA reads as TGTGCCAGCAGCTTAATGCAGGGGGCCACTGAAGCTTTCTTT. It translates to CASSLMQGATEAFF.

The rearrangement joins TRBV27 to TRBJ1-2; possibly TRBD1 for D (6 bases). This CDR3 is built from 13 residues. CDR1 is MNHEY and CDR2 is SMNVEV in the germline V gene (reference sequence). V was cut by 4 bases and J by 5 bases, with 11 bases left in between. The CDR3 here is CASSSADRYGYTF. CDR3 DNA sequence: TGTGCCAGCAGTTCTGCTGACAGGTATGGCTACACCTTC.

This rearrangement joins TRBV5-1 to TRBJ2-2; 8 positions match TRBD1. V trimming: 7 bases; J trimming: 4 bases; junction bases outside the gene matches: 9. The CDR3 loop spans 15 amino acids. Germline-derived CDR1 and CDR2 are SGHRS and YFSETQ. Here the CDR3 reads CASGSGTGVTGELFF. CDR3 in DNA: TGCGCCAGCGGATCCGGGACAGGAGTCACCGGGGAGCTGTTTTTT. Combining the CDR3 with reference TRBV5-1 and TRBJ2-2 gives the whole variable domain KAGVTQTPRYLIKTRGQQVTLSCSPISGHRSVSWYQQTPGQGLQFLFEYFSETQRNKGNFPGRFSGRQFSNSRSEMNVSTLELGDSALYLCASGSGTGVTGELFFGEGSRLTVL.